The entry below describes one T cell receptor beta chain. Its specificity is unknown. Germline assignment: CDR1 MNHEY and CDR2 SVGAGI. V lost 5 bases and J 4 bases, leaving 17 bases between the germline ends. The CDR3 contains 15 residues. This sample stems from a study of response to subunit inactivated influenza vaccine. Each CDR3 protein gets one entry after TCRdb re-called the RT-PCR reads with MiXCR. The table shows approximately 300,000 distinct CDR3 sequences, with roughly 20% occurring only once. Overall study results and limits: After each seasonal influenza vaccination, few new T cells are recruited, the authors suggested.

V and J are TRBV6-5 and TRBJ1-1; D remains ambiguous. The source material was PBMCs from blood, sampled less than 22 months after vaccination. The receptor was isolated from a man aged 50 to 75 who received an inactivated influenza vaccine. The CDR3 coding sequence is TGTGCCAGCAGTCTCGACTCTTCCTCGGGCACTGAAGCTTTCTTT. It yields the protein CASSLDSSSGTEAFF.